The 11 T cell receptor beta chains below all came from one sample that was sequenced in a study of technical replicates of blood from a handful of donors. Assay used: immunoSEQ multiplex PCR; TCRdb lists only in-frame clones, some missing. Here the sample spans some 63,000 clones, 87% being singletons. The sample was PBMCs. Every receptor here comes from a human donor in good health. Some clones in this sample may be carry-over from other donors' samples.

The rearrangement uses TRBV7-2 and TRBJ2-3; 10 nucleotides agree with TRBD2. The CDR3 totals 16 residues. V lost 6 bases, J lost 4 bases, and 10 bases stayed unmatched. Germline CDR1 and CDR2: SGHTA and FQGNSA. The CDR3 sequence: CASSHNQAGGPDTQYF. DNA of the CDR3: TGTGCCAGCAGTCATAATCAAGCGGGAGGGCCAGATACGCAGTATTTT.

The chain has TRBV7-9 and TRBJ2-7; no reliable D call. This CDR3 comprises 13 residues. Trimming stripped 5 bases from V and 0 bases from J, with 8 bases between. Germline loops: CDR1 SEHNR, CDR2 FQNEAQ (reference sequence). This CDR3 is CASSRDNSYEQYF. CDR3 nucleotide sequence: TGTGCCAGCAGCCGAGACAACTCCTACGAGCAGTACTTC. Full variable domain (remainder filled in from reference TRBV7-9 and TRBJ2-7): DTGVSQNPRHKITKRGQNVTFRCDPISEHNRLYWYRQTLGQGPEFLTYFQNEAQLEKSRLLSDRFSAERPKGSFSTLEIQRTEQGDSAMYLCASSRDNSYEQYFGPGTRLTVT.

The chain has TRBV2 and TRBJ1-3; D is unresolved. Trimming left V 3 bases short and J 0 bases short, with 15 bases between. There are 17 residues in the CDR3. Germline loops: CDR1 SNHLY, CDR2 FYNNEI. CDR3 in amino acids: CASSERVIRVSGNTIYF. CDR3 nucleotides: TGTGCCAGCAGTGAGAGAGTCATCCGGGTCTCTGGAAACACCATATATTTT.

This clone was seen more than once but under ten times. The J gene is TRBJ2-3, the V gene TRBV4-3; 11 nucleotides align to TRBD2. This CDR3 is 16 amino acids long. CDR1 LGHNA and CDR2 YSLEER come from the germline V gene. The V segment lost 1 base and the J segment 2 bases; nucleotides outside the gene matches: 2. This chain's CDR3 is CASSQVTSGTTDTQYF. For the CDR3, the DNA is TGCGCCAGCAGCCAAGTGACTAGCGGGACCACAGATACGCAGTATTTT.

The CDR3 protein is CSVEGRGARTDSYEQYF. CDR3 DNA sequence: TGCAGCGTTGAGGGTCGGGGGGCCCGAACCGACTCCTACGAGCAGTACTTC. V usage is TRBV29-1 and J usage is TRBJ2-7; D perhaps matches TRBD2 (7 bases). Germline CDR1 and CDR2: SQVTM and ANQGSEA. V was shortened by 3 bases and J by 0 bases, with 21 bases between the two germline ends. The length of the CDR3 is 17 residues.

This clone showed up just a few times. The CDR3 sequence: CSVSYGDTEAFF. The CDR3 nucleotides read TGCAGCGTGTCGTACGGGGACACTGAAGCTTTCTTT. V gene TRBV29-1 combines with J gene TRBJ1-1, with D unresolved. V was trimmed by 6 bases and J by 3 bases, leaving 11 bases between them. CDR1 and CDR2 from the germline V gene are SQVTM and ANQGSEA. The CDR3 contains 12 residues.

The V call is TRBV4-1, the J call TRBJ2-1; TRBD2 agrees at 9 bases. The CDR3 totals 17 residues. Losses at the gene ends were 1 base for V and 6 bases for J; bases not matched to a gene: 10. Germline V gene lookup returns CDR1 MGHRA and CDR2 YSYEKL. The CDR3, as DNA: TGCGCCAGCAGCCAAGTAAGCCAGCGGGGGGTGGGCAATGAGCAGTTCTTC. It is translated as CASSQVSQRGVGNEQFF.

The chain is built from TRBV27 and TRBJ2-7, with 9 positions matching TRBD1. The V and J ends lost 4 bases and 0 bases, in that order; junction bases with no gene match: 7. Germline V gene sequence: CDR1 MNHEY, CDR2 SMNVEV (reference sequence). This CDR3 spans 16 amino acids. The CDR3 DNA reads TGTGCCAGCAGTTCCCCCGGACAGGGGCTCTCCTACGAGCAGTACTTC. Translation gives CASSSPGQGLSYEQYF.

The J gene is TRBJ2-1, the V gene TRBV5-1, with 12 nucleotides matching TRBD2. Germline CDR1 and CDR2: SGHRS and YFSETQ. V gave up 1 base and J gave up 2 bases; unmatched junction bases: 1. The CDR3 totals 16 residues. CDR3 sequence: CASSLTSGGTYNEQFF. The DNA for the CDR3 is TGCGCCAGCAGCTTGACTAGCGGGGGGACCTACAATGAGCAGTTCTTC.

There are a few counts of this clone. The gene calls are TRBV5-1 and TRBJ2-7; D uncertain. The V and J ends lost 4 bases and 0 bases respectively, with 11 bases between them. Germline-derived CDR1 and CDR2 are SGHRS and YFSETQ. The CDR3 length is 14 residues. Written as DNA, the CDR3 is TGCGCCAGCAGCCTGTCCGGTAGCTCCTACGAGCAGTACTTC. Its protein is CASSLSGSSYEQYF.

The chain employs TRBV7-3 and TRBJ2-2; maybe TRBD2 (6 bases). Germline V lookup: CDR1 SGHTA, CDR2 FQGTGA. The CDR3 is made up of 16 amino acids. The V end lost 5 bases, the J end lost 4 bases, and 17 bases lay between the germline ends. CDR3 in amino acids: CASSHSGGVVTGELFF. In DNA form, the CDR3 reads TGTGCCAGCAGCCACTCCGGAGGGGTTGTCACCGGGGAGCTGTTTTTT.